This record covers a single TCR beta chain. Other DNA sequences in the sample encode the same CDR3. CDR1 SGDLS and CDR2 YYNGEE come from the germline V gene. The V segment lost 0 bases and the J segment 3 bases; nucleotides outside the gene matches: 2. This CDR3 comprises 15 residues. This entry comes from a study of blood T cell repertoires in COVID-19. Study processing details: Amplification of reference gene primers provided the estimated nucleated cell counts. TCRdb's copy holds only in-frame clones and misses some; the assay was immunoSEQ multiplex PCR. Clonal size and the V and J genes are those of that table, whereas D and trimming came from the DNA. Among 400,000 to 550,000 clones listed, 87% were seen once.

The sequencing sample was made of PBMCs or T cells enriched from blood (not recorded which). The source is a woman younger than 35 with acute COVID-19. V and J are TRBV9 and TRBJ2-2, with TRBD2 identical over 7 bases. CDR3 coding DNA: TGTGCCAGCAGCGTAGCGGGGGGAGACACCGGGGAGCTGTTTTTT. Amino acid sequence: CASSVAGGDTGELFF.